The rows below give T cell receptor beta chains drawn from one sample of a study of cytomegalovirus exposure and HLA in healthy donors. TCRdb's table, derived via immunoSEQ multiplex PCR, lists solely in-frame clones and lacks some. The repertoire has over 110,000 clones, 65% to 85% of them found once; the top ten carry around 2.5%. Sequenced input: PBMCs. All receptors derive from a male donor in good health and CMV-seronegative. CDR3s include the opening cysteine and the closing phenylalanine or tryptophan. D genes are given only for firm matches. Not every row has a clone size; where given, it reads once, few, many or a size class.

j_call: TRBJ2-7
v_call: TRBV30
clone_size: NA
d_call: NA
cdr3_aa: CAWNINSYEQYF
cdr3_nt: TGTGCCTGGAACATAAACAGCTACGAGCAGTACTTC

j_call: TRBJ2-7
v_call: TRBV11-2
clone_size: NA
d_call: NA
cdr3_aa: CASSYGEYYEQYF
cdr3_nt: TGTGCCAGCAGCTATGGGGAGTACTACGAGCAGTACTTC

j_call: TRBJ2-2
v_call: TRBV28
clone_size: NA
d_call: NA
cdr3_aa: CASMEGVRERRTGELFF
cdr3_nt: TGTGCCAGCATGGAGGGAGTAAGGGAGCGTCGGACCGGGGAGCTGTTTTTT

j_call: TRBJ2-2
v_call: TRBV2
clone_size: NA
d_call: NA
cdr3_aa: CASREQGSNTGELFF
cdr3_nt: TGTGCCAGCAGGGAGCAGGGGTCGAACACCGGGGAGCTGTTTTTT

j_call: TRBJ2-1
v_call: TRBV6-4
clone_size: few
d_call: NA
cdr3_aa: CASSAGTNSYNEQFF
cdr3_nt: TGTGCCAGCAGTGCCGGGACAAACTCCTACAATGAGCAGTTCTTC

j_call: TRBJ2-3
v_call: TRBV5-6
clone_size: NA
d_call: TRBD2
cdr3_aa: CASSGATSGRGDTQYF
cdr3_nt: TGTGCCAGCAGCGGGGCGACTAGCGGGAGGGGAGATACGCAGTATTTT

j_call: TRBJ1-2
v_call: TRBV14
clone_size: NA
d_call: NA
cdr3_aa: CASSPWGGAENYGYTF
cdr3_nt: TGTGCCAGCAGCCCGTGGGGTGGGGCCGAAAACTATGGCTACACCTTC

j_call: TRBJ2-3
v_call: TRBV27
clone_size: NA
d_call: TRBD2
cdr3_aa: CASSPLLAGESDTQYF
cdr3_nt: TGTGCCAGCAGTCCTTTACTAGCGGGAGAATCAGATACGCAGTATTTT

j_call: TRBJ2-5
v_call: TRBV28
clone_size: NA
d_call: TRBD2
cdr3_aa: CASSTRLAGAWETQYF
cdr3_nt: TGTGCCAGCAGTACCCGACTAGCGGGAGCGTGGGAGACCCAGTACTTC

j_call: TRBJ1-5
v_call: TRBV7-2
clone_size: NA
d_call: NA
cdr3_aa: CASSSEVRWAPQHF
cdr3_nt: TGTGCCAGCAGCTCCGAAGTCCGCTGGGCACCCCAGCATTTT

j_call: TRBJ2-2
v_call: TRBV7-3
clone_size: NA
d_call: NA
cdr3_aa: CASSNRQGGSANTGELFF
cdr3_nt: TGTGCCAGCAGCAATCGACAGGGAGGTTCCGCGAACACCGGGGAGCTGTTTTTT

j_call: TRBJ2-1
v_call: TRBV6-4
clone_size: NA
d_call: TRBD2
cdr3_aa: CASSVLAGVGGNEQFF
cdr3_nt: TGTGCCAGCAGTGTGCTAGCGGGAGTAGGGGGCAATGAGCAGTTCTTC

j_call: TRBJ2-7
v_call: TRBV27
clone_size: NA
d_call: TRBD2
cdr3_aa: CASSYAGVSSYEQYF
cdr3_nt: TGTGCCAGCAGTTATGCGGGAGTTAGCTCCTACGAGCAGTACTTC

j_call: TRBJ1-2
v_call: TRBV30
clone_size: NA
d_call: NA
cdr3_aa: CAWKDSNNYGYTF
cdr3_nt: TGTGCCTGGAAGGACAGTAACAACTATGGCTACACCTTC

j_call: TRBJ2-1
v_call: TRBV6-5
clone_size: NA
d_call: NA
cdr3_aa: CASSGGLGTYNEQFF
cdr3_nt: TGTGCCAGCAGTGGGGGCCTAGGCACCTACAATGAGCAGTTCTTC

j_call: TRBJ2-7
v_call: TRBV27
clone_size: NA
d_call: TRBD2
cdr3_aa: CASSPRLAADEQYF
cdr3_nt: TGTGCCAGCAGTCCCCGACTAGCCGCGGACGAGCAGTACTTC

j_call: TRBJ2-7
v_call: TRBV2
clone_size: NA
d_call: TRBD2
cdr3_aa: CASGRVAGGTEQYF
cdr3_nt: TGTGCCAGCGGCCGGGTAGCGGGAGGGACCGAGCAGTACTTC

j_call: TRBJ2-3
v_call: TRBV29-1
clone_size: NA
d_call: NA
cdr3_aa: CSVLGVGTDTQYF
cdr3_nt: TGCAGCGTTCTGGGAGTCGGCACAGATACGCAGTATTTT

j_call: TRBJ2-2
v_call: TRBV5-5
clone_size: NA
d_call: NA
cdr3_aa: CASSLGLSQRGELFF
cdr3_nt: TGTGCCAGCAGCTTGGGGCTCTCCCAGCGGGGGGAGCTGTTTTTT

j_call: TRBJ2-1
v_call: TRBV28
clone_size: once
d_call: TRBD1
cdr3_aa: CASSLSDRRYNEQFF
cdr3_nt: TGTGCCAGCAGTTTATCGGACAGGAGATACAATGAGCAGTTCTTC

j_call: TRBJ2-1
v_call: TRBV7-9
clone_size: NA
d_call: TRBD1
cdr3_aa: CASNPGQGSEQFF
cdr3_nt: TGTGCCAGCAACCCGGGACAGGGGAGTGAGCAGTTCTTC

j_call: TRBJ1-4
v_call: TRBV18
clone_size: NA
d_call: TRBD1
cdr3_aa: CASSLRDRPNEKLFF
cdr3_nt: TGTGCCAGCTCACTTCGGGACAGACCTAATGAAAAACTGTTTTTT

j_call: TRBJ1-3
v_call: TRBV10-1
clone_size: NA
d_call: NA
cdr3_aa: CASRAGNYGNTIYF
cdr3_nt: TGCGCCAGCAGAGCGGGGAACTACGGAAACACCATATATTTT

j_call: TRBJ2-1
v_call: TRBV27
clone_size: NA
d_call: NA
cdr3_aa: CASRDDSYNEQFF
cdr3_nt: TGTGCCAGCAGGGATGACAGCTACAATGAGCAGTTCTTC

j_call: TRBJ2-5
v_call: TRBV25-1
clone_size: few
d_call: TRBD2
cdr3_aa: CASSEGGERETQYF
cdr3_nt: TGTGCCAGCAGTGAAGGGGGGGAGCGGGAGACCCAGTACTTC

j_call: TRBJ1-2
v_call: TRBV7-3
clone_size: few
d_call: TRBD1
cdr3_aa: CASSQGGGGQGFYGYTF
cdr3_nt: TGTGCCAGCAGCCAAGGGGGTGGGGGACAGGGTTTCTATGGCTACACCTTC

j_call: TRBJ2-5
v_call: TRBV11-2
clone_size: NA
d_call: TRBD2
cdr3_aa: CASRGPGLAGVETQYF
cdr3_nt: TGTGCCAGCAGGGGACCGGGACTAGCGGGAGTAGAGACCCAGTACTTC

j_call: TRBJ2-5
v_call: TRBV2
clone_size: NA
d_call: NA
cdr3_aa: CARGALAETQYF
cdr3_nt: TGTGCCAGGGGTGCCTTAGCTGAGACCCAGTACTTC

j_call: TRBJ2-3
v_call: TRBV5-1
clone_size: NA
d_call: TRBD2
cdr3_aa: CATSPREGDTQYF
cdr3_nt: TGCGCCACCTCCCCGAGGGAGGGGGATACGCAGTATTTT

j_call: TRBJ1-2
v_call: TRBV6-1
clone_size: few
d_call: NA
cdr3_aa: CAITRYGNYGYTF
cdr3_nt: TGTGCCATCACCCGGTACGGTAACTATGGCTACACCTTC

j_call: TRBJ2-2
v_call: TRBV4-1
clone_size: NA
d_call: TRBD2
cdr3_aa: CASSPKGRASGKNTGELFF
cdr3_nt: TGCGCCAGCAGCCCTAAGGGGCGGGCTAGCGGGAAGAACACCGGGGAGCTGTTTTTT

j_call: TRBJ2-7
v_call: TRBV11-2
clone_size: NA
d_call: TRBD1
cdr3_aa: CASSLDSGTGTYEQYF
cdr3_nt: TGTGCCAGCAGCTTAGATTCCGGGACAGGGACCTACGAGCAGTACTTC

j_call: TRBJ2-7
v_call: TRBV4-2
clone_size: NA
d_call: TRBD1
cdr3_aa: CASSPSLTGTYEQYF
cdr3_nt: TGTGCCAGCAGCCCATCCTTGACAGGGACCTACGAGCAGTACTTC

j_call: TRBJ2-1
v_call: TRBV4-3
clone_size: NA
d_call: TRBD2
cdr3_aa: CASSSEWASGTYNEQFF
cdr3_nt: TGCGCCAGCAGCTCGGAATGGGCTAGCGGGACCTACAATGAGCAGTTCTTC

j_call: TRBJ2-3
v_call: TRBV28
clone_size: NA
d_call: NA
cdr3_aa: CASSSTFVTQGALTDTQYF
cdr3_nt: TGTGCCAGCAGTTCCACCTTTGTAACTCAGGGTGCCCTAACAGATACGCAGTATTTT

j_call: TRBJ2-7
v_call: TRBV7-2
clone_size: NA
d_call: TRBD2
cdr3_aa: CASSLAPSSGVVYF
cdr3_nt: TGTGCCAGCAGCTTAGCCCCCTCTAGCGGGGTCGTGTACTTC

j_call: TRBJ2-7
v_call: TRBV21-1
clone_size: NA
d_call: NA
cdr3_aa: CASSIWTSHHRAYEQYF
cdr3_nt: TGTGCCAGCAGCATCTGGACTAGCCATCACCGGGCCTACGAGCAGTACTTC

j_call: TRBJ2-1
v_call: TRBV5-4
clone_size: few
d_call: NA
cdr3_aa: CASSSKGGAYNEQFF
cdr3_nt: TGTGCCAGCAGCTCGAAGGGGGGGGCCTACAATGAGCAGTTCTTC

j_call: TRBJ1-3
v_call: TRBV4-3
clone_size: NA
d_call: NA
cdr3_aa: CASSQGALSGNTIYF
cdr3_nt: TGCGCCAGCAGCCAAGGGGCCCTCTCTGGAAACACCATATATTTT

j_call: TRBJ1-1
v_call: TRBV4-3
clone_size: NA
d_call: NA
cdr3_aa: CASSQREQMNTEAFF
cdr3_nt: TGCGCCAGCAGCCAGCGCGAACAGATGAACACTGAAGCTTTCTTT

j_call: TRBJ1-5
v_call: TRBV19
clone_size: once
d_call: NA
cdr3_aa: CASTLTAAGPQHF
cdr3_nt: TGTGCCAGTACCCTGACGGCTGCGGGGCCCCAGCATTTT

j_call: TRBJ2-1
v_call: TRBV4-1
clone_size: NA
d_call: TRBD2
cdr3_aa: CASSPLAGLNNEQFF
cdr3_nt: TGCGCCAGCAGCCCGCTAGCGGGCCTAAACAATGAGCAGTTCTTC

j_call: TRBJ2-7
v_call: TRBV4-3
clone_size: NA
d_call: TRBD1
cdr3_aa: CASSQDGSVGTGMSGGLRF
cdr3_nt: TGCGCCAGCAGCCAAGATGGGAGTGTGGGGACAGGGATGTCTGGGGGACTCCGCTTC

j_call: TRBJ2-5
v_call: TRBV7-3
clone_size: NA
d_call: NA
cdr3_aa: CASSPDSEETQYF
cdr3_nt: TGTGCCAGCAGCCCGGACAGCGAAGAGACCCAGTACTTC

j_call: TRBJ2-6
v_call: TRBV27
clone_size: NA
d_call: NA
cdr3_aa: CASSLGRGIRSGANVLTF
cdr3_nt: TGTGCCAGCAGTTTGGGTCGAGGGATTCGCTCTGGGGCCAACGTCCTGACTTTC

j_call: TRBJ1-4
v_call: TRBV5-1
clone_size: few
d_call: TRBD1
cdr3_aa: CASSLADRGGDEKLFF
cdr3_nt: TGCGCCAGCAGCTTGGCCGACAGGGGGGGGGATGAAAAACTGTTTTTT

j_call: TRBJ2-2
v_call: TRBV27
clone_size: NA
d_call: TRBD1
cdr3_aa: CASSDRGGTGELFF
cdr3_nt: TGTGCCAGCAGTGACAGGGGAGGCACCGGGGAGCTGTTTTTT

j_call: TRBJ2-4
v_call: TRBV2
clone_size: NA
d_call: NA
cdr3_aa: CASTGEVGNIQYF
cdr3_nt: TGTGCCAGCACGGGTGAGGTGGGAAACATTCAGTACTTC

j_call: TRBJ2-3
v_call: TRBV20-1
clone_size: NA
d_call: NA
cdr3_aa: CSARRSDTQYF
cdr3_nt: TGCAGTGCTAGGCGGAGTGATACGCAGTATTTT

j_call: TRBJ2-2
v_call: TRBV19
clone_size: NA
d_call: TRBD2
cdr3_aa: CASTWTSQSNTGELFF
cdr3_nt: TGTGCCAGTACCTGGACTAGCCAATCGAACACCGGGGAGCTGTTTTTT

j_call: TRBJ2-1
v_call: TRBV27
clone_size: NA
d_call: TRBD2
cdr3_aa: CASSWTSGSLNEQFF
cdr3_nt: TGTGCCAGCAGTTGGACTAGCGGGAGCCTAAATGAGCAGTTCTTC

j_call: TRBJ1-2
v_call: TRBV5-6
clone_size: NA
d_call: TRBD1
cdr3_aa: CASSLGTGSNYGYTF
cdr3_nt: TGTGCCAGCAGCTTGGGGACAGGCTCTAACTATGGCTACACCTTC

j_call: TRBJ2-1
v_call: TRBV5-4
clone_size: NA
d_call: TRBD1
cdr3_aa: CASSAGDRGNNEQFF
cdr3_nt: TGTGCCAGCAGCGCCGGGGACAGGGGGAACAATGAGCAGTTCTTC

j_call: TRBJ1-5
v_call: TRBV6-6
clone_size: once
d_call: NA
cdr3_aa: CASSYGPYSNQPQHF
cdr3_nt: TGTGCCAGCAGTTACGGCCCATATAGCAATCAGCCCCAGCATTTT

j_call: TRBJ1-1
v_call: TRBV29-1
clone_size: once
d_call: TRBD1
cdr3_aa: CSVVGTGSMNTEAFF
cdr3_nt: TGCAGCGTTGTCGGGACAGGGAGCATGAACACTGAAGCTTTCTTT